The 21 T cell receptor beta chains below come from one sample, sequenced in a study of blood T cell repertoires in COVID-19. The assay was immunoSEQ multiplex PCR, and TCRdb's table has in-frame clones only and misses some. The sample consists of 150,000 to 200,000 clones, about 88% of them appearing once. Input material: peripheral blood. The receptor source for this set is a woman at least 80 years old in a cohort sampled during active or convalescent COVID-19.

This chain joins TRBV2 and TRBJ2-3; perhaps TRBD1 as D (7 bases). CDR1 and CDR2 from the germline V gene are SNHLY and FYNNEI. The germline V and J ends were trimmed by 6 bases and 2 bases, with 18 bases remaining between them. The CDR3 runs 16 residues. The CDR3 spells CASRGGQGQATDTQYF. The CDR3 DNA reads TGTGCCAGCAGGGGGGGCCAAGGACAGGCCACAGATACGCAGTATTTT.

V is TRBV7-8 and J is TRBJ2-7; D gene uncertain. The CDR3 covers 14 residues. V was shortened by 0 bases and J by 3 bases, with 9 bases between the two germline ends. The germline CDR1 and CDR2 sequences are SGHVS and FQNEAQ. DNA of the CDR3: TGTGCCAGCAGCTTAGCCCCACTATTCTACGAGCAGTACGTC. Encoded protein: CASSLAPLFYEQYV.

The chain links TRBV3-1 (or the pseudogene TRBV3-2) to TRBJ1-1, with D uncertain. The germline CDR1 and CDR2 sequences are LGHDT and YNNKEL (reference sequence). V shed 0 bases and J shed 0 bases, with 8 bases lying between them. The CDR3 is 15 residues long. CDR3 residues: CASSQDAVLNTEAFF. DNA of the CDR3: TGTGCCAGCAGCCAAGATGCGGTATTGAACACTGAAGCTTTCTTT.

This chain links TRBV5-6 with TRBJ2-7; D unresolved. Deletions cut 0 bases from V and 6 bases from J, with 16 bases between. Germline CDR1 SGHDT, CDR2 YYEEEE. The CDR3 covers 15 residues. The CDR3: CASSLEIPGLSEQYF. In nucleotides, the CDR3 is TGTGCCAGCAGCTTGGAGATTCCGGGTTTATCCGAGCAGTACTTC.

The rearrangement links TRBV11-2 to TRBJ1-5; TRBD1 agrees at 7 bases. V lost 1 base to trimming and J lost 0 bases; unmatched junction nucleotides: 3. The CDR3 length is 16 residues. Germline V gives CDR1 SGHAT, CDR2 FQNNGV. The CDR3 coding sequence is TGTGCCAGCAGCTTAGCAGGGGGACATAGCAATCAGCCCCAGCATTTT. Amino acid sequence: CASSLAGGHSNQPQHF. The full variable domain, in which reference TRBV11-2 and TRBJ1-5 provide the parts outside the CDR3, is EAGVAQSPRYKIIEKRQSVAFWCNPISGHATLYWYQQILGQGPKLLIQFQNNGVVDDSQLPKDRFSAERLKGVDSTLKIQPAKLEDSAVYLCASSLAGGHSNQPQHFGDGTRLSIL.

The rearrangement uses TRBV11-2 and TRBJ2-3, with no clear D. The germline gives CDR1 SGHAT, CDR2 FQNNGV. This CDR3 region has 15 residues. The ends were cut back, 3 bases at V and 0 bases at J, with 10 bases in the middle. DNA of the CDR3: TGTGCCAGCAGCTTTAGCCGGGTTAGCACAGATACGCAGTATTTT. This sequence encodes CASSFSRVSTDTQYF.

This clone has only one observation. The CDR3 sequence is CSVVDRGAGRTNYGYTF. CDR3 coding DNA: TGCAGCGTTGTCGACAGGGGAGCAGGTAGGACTAACTATGGCTACACCTTC. The chain employs TRBV29-1 and TRBJ1-2; 8 bases agree with TRBD1. This CDR3 contains 17 residues. Trimming took 4 bases from V and 0 from J; bases not matched to a gene: 13. Germline V gene lookup returns CDR1 SQVTM and CDR2 ANQGSEA.

The chain combines TRBV10-3 with TRBJ1-3, with D maybe TRBD1 (5 bases). The germline V gene encodes CDR1 ENHRY and CDR2 SYGVKD. V was shortened by 9 bases and J by 1 base, with 13 bases between the two germline ends. This CDR3 region has 14 residues. CDR3 sequence: CAIASGGSGNTIYF. CDR3 DNA: TGTGCCATTGCCTCGGGGGGTTCTGGAAACACCATATATTTT.

This chain joins TRBV27 and TRBJ1-1, with TRBD1 identical over 7 bases. J lost 3 bases, V lost 2 bases, and 0 bases had no gene match. Germline values: CDR1 MNHEY, CDR2 SMNVEV (reference sequence). CDR3 length: 13 amino acids. The CDR3 coding sequence is TGTGCCAGCAGTTTAGACAGGGACACTGAAGCTTTCTTT. Protein: CASSLDRDTEAFF.

The chain combines TRBV27 with TRBJ1-4; no clear D gene. V lost 2 bases and J 4 bases, leaving 8 bases between the germline ends. The germline CDR1 and CDR2 sequences are MNHEY and SMNVEV (reference sequence). The CDR3 has 14 amino acids. The DNA for the CDR3 is TGTGCCAGCAGTTTACGTAACTTTAATGAAAAACTGTTTTTT. It encodes CASSLRNFNEKLFF.

V and J are TRBV24-1 and TRBJ2-5; weak D call: TRBD1 (5 bases). Trimming removed 0 bases at V and 6 bases at J, with 10 bases between. The length of the CDR3 is 14 residues. CDR1 is KGHDR, CDR2 SFDVKD, per germline. The DNA of the CDR3 is TGTGCCACCAGTGATTTGCTCAGGGATAAGACCCAGTACTTC. Protein product: CATSDLLRDKTQYF.

The chain uses TRBV27 and TRBJ2-3, with D tentatively TRBD2 (6 bases). The V gene's germline CDR1 is MNHEY and CDR2 SMNVEV (reference sequence). V lost 4 bases to trimming and J lost 0 bases, with 17 bases between them. This CDR3 has 17 residues. The CDR3 nucleotides are TGTGCCAGCAGTTCCAAATCGGGACTGTACAGCACAGATACGCAGTATTTT. It translates to CASSSKSGLYSTDTQYF.

The chain recombines TRBV19 with TRBJ2-2; 9 nucleotides match TRBD1. V was clipped by 8 bases and J by 4 bases; unmatched bases: 5. Germline V CDR1 and CDR2: LNHDA, SQIVND (reference sequence). This CDR3 has 14 amino acids. CDR3 DNA: TGTGCCAGTGGGGGACAGGGTATCACCGGGGAGCTGTTTTTT. It encodes CASGGQGITGELFF. Supplemented by reference TRBV19 and TRBJ2-2, the full variable domain reads DGGITQSPKYLFRKEGQNVTLSCEQNLNHDAMYWYRQDPGQGLRLIYYSQIVNDFQKGDIAEGYSVSREKKESFPLTVTSAQKNPTAFYLCASGGQGITGELFFGEGSRLTVL.

The chain combines TRBV19 with TRBJ2-1; 7 nucleotides line up with TRBD2. Trimming took 3 bases from V and 6 from J; bases not matched to a gene: 5. Per germline, CDR1 LNHDA and CDR2 SQIVND (reference sequence). This CDR3 spans 14 amino acids. CDR3 sequence reads: CASSIEASGNEQFF. The CDR3 bases are TGTGCCAGTAGTATTGAGGCTAGCGGCAATGAGCAGTTCTTC. The whole variable domain, remainder taken from reference TRBV19 and TRBJ2-1, is DGGITQSPKYLFRKEGQNVTLSCEQNLNHDAMYWYRQDPGQGLRLIYYSQIVNDFQKGDIAEGYSVSREKKESFPLTVTSAQKNPTAFYLCASSIEASGNEQFFGPGTRLTVL.

This chain joins TRBV5-6 and TRBJ2-7; the D is unclear. Trimming removed 0 bases from V and 3 bases from J, with 10 bases in between. CDR3 length: 14 amino acids. Germline V gene sequence: CDR1 SGHDT, CDR2 YYEEEE. CDR3 in amino acids: CASSLVYRVYEQYF. As DNA, the CDR3 is TGTGCCAGCAGCTTGGTCTATCGGGTCTACGAGCAGTACTTC.

The chain joins TRBV19 to TRBJ2-1; TRBD2 agrees at 11 bases. V dropped 0 bases and J dropped 8; count of bases not matched to a gene: 9. In germline, CDR1 is LNHDA, CDR2 SQIVND (reference sequence). This CDR3 region has 17 residues. The CDR3, as DNA: TGTGCCAGTAGTATAGATTCCCTAGCGGGAGGTGGGGATGAGCAGTTCTTC. Translation: CASSIDSLAGGGDEQFF.

This rearrangement joins TRBV3-1 (or the pseudogene TRBV3-2) to TRBJ2-2; 11 bases agree with TRBD2. Germline V gene lookup returns CDR1 LGHDT and CDR2 YNNKEL (reference sequence). This CDR3 is 18 amino acids long. The junction had 12 bases not matched to a gene; V was cut back by 3 bases and J by 6 bases. CDR3 nucleotide sequence: TGTGCCAGCAGCCACGATCTAGGTAGCGGGGGGGCATCCGGGGAGCTGTTTTTT. Protein sequence: CASSHDLGSGGASGELFF.

This clone was counted only a few times. The chain links TRBV11-2 to TRBJ2-1, with 11 nucleotides matching TRBD2. Germline V gene sequence: CDR1 SGHAT, CDR2 FQNNGV. V lost 5 bases and J lost 0; bases outside the gene matches: 12. This CDR3 is built from 19 residues. The CDR3 here is CASSRILSGRVSSYNEQFF. The CDR3 DNA reads TGTGCCAGCAGCCGGATCCTTAGCGGGAGGGTTAGCTCCTACAATGAGCAGTTCTTC. Together with reference TRBV11-2 and TRBJ2-1, the CDR3 gives the full variable domain: EAGVAQSPRYKIIEKRQSVAFWCNPISGHATLYWYQQILGQGPKLLIQFQNNGVVDDSQLPKDRFSAERLKGVDSTLKIQPAKLEDSAVYLCASSRILSGRVSSYNEQFFGPGTRLTVL.

The rearrangement links TRBV5-4 to TRBJ2-5; possibly TRBD1 for D (6 bases). This CDR3 is 17 amino acids long. V gave up 1 base and J gave up 4 bases, with 20 bases separating them. Germline CDR1 is SGHNT and CDR2 is YYREEE (reference sequence). The CDR3, as DNA: TGTGCCAGCAGCTTGTGGCTGGGGGCGGAGAGCACAGAGACCCAGTACTTC. This translates into CASSLWLGAESTETQYF.

This clone was seen more than once but under ten times. The chain is built from TRBV9 and TRBJ1-4; tentatively, D is TRBD1 (6 bases). The CDR3 sequence is 15 residues long. Trimming removed 0 bases at V and 7 bases at J, with 13 bases between. Germline V gene lookup returns CDR1 SGDLS and CDR2 YYNGEE. The CDR3 DNA reads TGTGCCAGCAGCGTAGCTGCGGTCAGGGGTGAAAAACTGTTTTTT. Its translation is CASSVAAVRGEKLFF.

V usage is TRBV6-1 and J usage is TRBJ2-1; D is ambiguous. Germline V gene lookup returns CDR1 MNHNS and CDR2 SASEGT. The ends were cut back, 4 bases at V and 7 bases at J, with 20 bases in the middle. This CDR3 has 16 amino acids. CDR3 DNA: TGTGCCAGCAGTGGGTGGAAGTCCCCCCCGAGGAATGAGCAGTTCTTC. Protein: CASSGWKSPPRNEQFF.